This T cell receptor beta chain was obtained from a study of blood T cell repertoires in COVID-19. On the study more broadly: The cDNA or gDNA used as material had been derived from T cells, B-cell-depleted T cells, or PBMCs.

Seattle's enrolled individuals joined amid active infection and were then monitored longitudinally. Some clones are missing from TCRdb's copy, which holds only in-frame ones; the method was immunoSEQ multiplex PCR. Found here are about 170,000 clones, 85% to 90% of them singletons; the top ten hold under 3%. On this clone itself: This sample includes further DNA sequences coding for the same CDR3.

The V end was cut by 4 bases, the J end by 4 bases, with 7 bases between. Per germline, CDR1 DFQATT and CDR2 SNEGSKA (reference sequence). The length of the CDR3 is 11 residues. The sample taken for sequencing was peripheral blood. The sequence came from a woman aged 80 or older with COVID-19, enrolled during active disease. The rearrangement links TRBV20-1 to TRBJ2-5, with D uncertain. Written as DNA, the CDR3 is TGCAGTGCTACAGGATTAGAGACCCAGTACTTC. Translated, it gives CSATGLETQYF.